This T cell receptor beta chain is from a study of T cells in Graves' hyperthyroidism and ophthalmopathy (dated 2019 in TCRdb). Context from the whole study: Peripheral blood samples were taken at initial diagnosis, before any treatment was given. After sampling, hyperthyroidism patients received methimazole starting at 30 mg daily, and ophthalmopathy patients received high-dose intravenous methylprednisolone. To identify distinguishing TCR V-J signatures, a discovery cohort of 95 to 100 patients was used, comprising roughly 45 with Graves' ophthalmopathy and around 57 with stable Graves' hyperthyroidism. Prospective prediction of ophthalmopathy was tested in an independent validation cohort of some 20 hyperthyroidism patients and 17 patients who later progressed to ophthalmopathy. Thyroid tissue and blood T-cell repertoires from about six Graves' hyperthyroidism patients were also compared in the study. TCR Vbeta CDR3 sequencing of 130 to 150 peripheral blood samples (roughly 43 ophthalmopathy, 75 hyperthyroidism and approximately 17 progressor patients) is reported in the paper. The 100 discovery patients were randomly split 7:3 into training and test sets. On the study overall, not on this receptor specifically: In validation, progression to ophthalmopathy was predicted by the model with about 70% sensitivity and 72.22% specificity, a median of about 6 months before onset. No statistical method was used to set the sample size in advance, and investigators knew the group allocation. A 13 V-J signature model separated ophthalmopathy from stable hyperthyroidism, with roughly 88% sensitivity and 81.08% specificity in cross-validation and 80%/75% in testing. Most expanded thyroid clonotypes (frequency above 0.001) were also found in blood, which suggests that blood repertoires may mirror thyroid immune responses.

The TCR beta CDR3 regions were amplified from the RNA transcripts. For the first round of RT-PCR on the TCR CDR3, the HTBI primer set was used together with the Qiagen OneStep RT-PCR kit. Libraries were constructed in a second round of multiplex PCR, after which size selection and purification were carried out. Paired-end sequencing of the libraries was performed with 100 bp reads on an Illumina HiSeq2000. The published analysis was carried out like this. Raw data were processed with SOAPnuke, discarding reads with adapters, uncalled bases, mean Phred below 15, or no exact constant-primer or identifier match. COPE v1.2.5 was used to merge the high-quality paired reads, and each unique nucleotide sequence was defined as a clonotype. MiTCR v1.1 was used to align clonotypes to the IMGT TRBV, TRBD and TRBJ reference segments. The analysis included only V-J combinations with a frequency above 0.0001, which together covered over 98% of the repertoires. The TCS score was defined as F50 (clonal expansion) divided by E x V (chaos), with BLOSUM62-based TCRdist calculated between CDR3 peptides within each V-J. Welch's t-statistics and random forest reduced fewer than 600 V-J features to about 13, which were used in a naive Bayes classifier (R e1071). TCRdb handled the public reads itself, with Q25 trimming in fastp and clone calling in MiXCR, and kept productive beta chains. Identical CDR3 proteins give one entry, which carries the most common genes and DNA. Here the V and J calls rest on TCRdb's processing, not on the authors' analysis. The sample table holds 280,000 or so distinct CDR3 sequences, of which over 12% were seen once. The top ten hold around 30% of the sample.

Hyperthyroidism patients were aged 18 to 65 years and newly diagnosed, with disease duration of less than 2 months. The study excluded patients with uncontrolled infections, other autoimmune diseases, pregnancy or lactation. Diagnoses were based on clinical symptoms, serum thyroxine and TRAb, thyroid ultrasound and orbital computed tomography. Blood from progressor patients was drawn when they were first diagnosed with hyperthyroidism, before any ophthalmopathy symptoms appeared. PBMCs were separated from roughly 10 ml of fresh peripheral blood using Ficoll-Paque density gradient centrifugation. Progressor patients were first diagnosed with Graves' hyperthyroidism and then developed ophthalmopathy during follow-up. Total RNA was extracted using Trizol reagent, and RNA quality was assessed on an Agilent 2100 Bioanalyzer. In the germline V gene (reference sequence), CDR1 corresponds to MNHEY and CDR2 to SMNVEV. Taken from cysteine to phenylalanine, the CDR3 has 14 residues. Solely the CDR3 DNA is kept, with 42 bases framed from the first base.

This clonotype came up a few times. Its binding antigen is unknown. An end of the junction differs from the germline gene, which may be a read error. In this chain, TRBV27 is recombined with TRBJ1-5, and TRBD1 aligns with 9 junction nucleotides. The sequenced sample consisted of blood. This receptor was identified in a woman aged 45-59 years with Graves' hyperthyroidism that later progressed to Graves' ophthalmopathy. The CDR3 reads as follows: CVSSLDRGNQPQHF. The base sequence is TGTGTCAGCAGCCTAGACAGGGGGAATCAGCCCCAGCATTTT.